The T cell receptor beta chain described here comes from a study of human T cells and chemical hapten exposure (dated by TCRdb to the early 2020s). The study in broad terms: For sensitization, 2% DPC in acetone was applied to a 2 cm by 2 cm area of upper inner arm skin. Throughout the study period of around 25 weeks, patients also received therapeutic DPC doses to the scalp every week. Patch tests used Finn chambers with 0.01% DPC on the upper back, scored after 6 days by International Contact Dermatitis Research Group standards. Alopecia areata with under or over 50% scalp involvement, alopecia totalis and alopecia universalis were represented in the patient cohort, which was mostly female. Libraries were pooled for sequencing, and variation in per-sample TCR yields was attributed mainly to small differences in library volumes within the pool. Peripheral blood TCR repertoire changes were tracked in vivo in alopecia patients during primary and secondary sensitization to the hapten diphenylcyclopropenone (DPC). Blood samples were taken from patients before sensitization (week 0) and at 2, 6 and about 24 weeks after DPC sensitization. Blood for TCR sequencing was provided by twenty-nine alopecia patients at one to four time points (pre-sensitization, 2, 6 and 24 weeks).

The time point label, read with the paper, signifies: patch test 2, 6 weeks after DPC sensitization. This specimen's treatment or condition label, interpreted: therapeutic diphenylcyclopropenone sensitization with weekly scalp DPC. At every patch-test visit, the blood draw took place before the patch test was put on. To be eligible, patients had to be aged 18 to 70, diagnosed with alopecia and judged suitable for DPC therapy, while pregnant patients were excluded. Total RNA was extracted from unfractionated whole blood that had been collected in Tempus Blood RNA tubes. Note on this clonotype: The antigen it recognizes is unknown. One base away there is no much larger clone; base qualities are not given.

General study outcomes and caveats: After repeated subsampling, the strength of the expansion versus patch-test correlation and the threshold at which it became significant changed. The number of TCRs above 1 in 1000 frequency did not change with DPC sensitization; there was no evidence of global repertoire structure alterations. Because all patients had alopecia, a presumed autoimmune disease, the immune response of the patients might differ from that of healthy individuals. The number of PT1 expanded TCRs positively correlated with patch test score, significant at thresholds 8, 16 and 32 but not 4. Compared with pre-sensitization or healthy control sets, expanded TCRs formed significantly more large CDR3 similarity clusters, which is consistent with antigen-driven responses.

Library generation was performed with RACE. Instrument on record: NextSeq 500. Library preparation attached unique molecular identifiers to individual cDNA molecules for quantitative, reproducible TCR counting. Each blood RNA sample was used to sequence both TCR alpha and TCR beta chains. The original pipeline was this. The median number of TCRs per sample was over 95,000, ranging from roughly 23,224 to 700,000. V, J and CDR3 annotation of the TCR reads was performed with the Decombinator software suite. For the PS versus PT1 abundance plots, all samples were subsampled to the same number of TCRs (28,000). TCRs were defined as expanded if absent before sensitization and observed at least eight times at the 2-week time point. TCRdb took the public reads, trimmed them with fastp at Q25, ran MiXCR for clone calling and kept in-frame beta chains. Each CDR3 protein appears once, grouped with its most common genes and DNA. In this record, the V and J calls reflect TCRdb's handling and not the investigators' own analysis. Counted in this sample were approximately 69,000 distinct CDR3 sequences; 10% to 13% of them appeared once. The leading ten clones occupy around 6.8% of the sample.

Specimen: whole blood, collected in connection with sensitization to the hapten diphenylcyclopropenone (DPC). The TCR comes from a woman aged 50 to 60 with alopecia areata. Some clones in this sample may be carry-over from other donors' samples.

The DNA reads as follows: TGTGCCAGCAGCTTTTTAGCGGGAAGGGACTACAATGAGCAGTTCTTC. The resulting protein is CASSFLAGRDYNEQFF. This chain is built from TRBV7-6 and TRBJ2-1; 8 middle bases align to TRBD2. V ends up 3 bases short and J 3 bases short, with an unmatched junction base count of 7. As encoded in the germline V gene, CDR1 is SGHVS while CDR2 is FNYEAQ. The CDR3 holds 16 amino acids from the cysteine to the phenylalanine. Just the 48-base CDR3 DNA is kept, in frame starting at base 1.